This T cell receptor (beta chain) was observed in a study of cytomegalovirus exposure and HLA in healthy donors (dated by TCRdb to between 2016 and 2019). In the study overall: According to an earlier analysis of several hundred of the donors, 150 million to 200 million T cells yielded 100 million or so unique TCR beta sequences and 276 Gb of sequence data. The study profiled the T cell repertoires of under 700 subjects by immunosequencing and related them to cytomegalovirus serostatus. In a later genetic analysis, genome-wide SNP genotypes for about 55% of the 666 donors were used, and that subset was treated as a discovery cohort. HLA typing covered class I and class II loci at four-digit resolution. A separate validation cohort of 100 to 150 different subjects was used in addition to the roughly 720-subject first cohort. In a later analysis, previously published TCR beta repertoires from hundreds of donors were re-analyzed and high-resolution HLA genotyping was added so that TCR occurrence patterns could be studied. The aim of the study was to test whether cataloging public T cell receptors could identify signatures of past pathogen exposure. Across some 400 genotyped donors of the cohort, an average of approximately 240,000 unique TCR beta nucleotide sequences per donor were sequenced, and around 20% of those sequences were non-productive. Rather than drawing on any new phenotypic data, the later analysis identified candidate immune exposures from TCR beta sequences and the way those sequences occurred across donors. To predict cytomegalovirus infection status, the study brought together high-throughput TCR immunosequencing, statistical association of individual TCRs with disease status, and machine learning. Roughly five DR-DQ haplotypes were handled as single units for association and clustering because linkage in the cohort was strong. An early release that covered 640 HLA-typed donors contained about 300 gigabases of sequencing data and tens of millions of unique TCR sequences. Among the roughly 370 genotyped donors, approximately 77% belonged to the genetic ancestry cluster associated with self-reported Caucasian donors. Typing coverage differed by locus: A, B, C, DRB1 and DQB1 were typed in about 629-630 donors, DQA1 in roughly 510, DPA1 in around 600, and DPB1 in just under 480. An earlier analysis of roughly 580 of the donors used high-throughput TCR beta sequencing to judge whether each TCR beta V gene segment behaved as functional or pseudogenic. All discovery cohort repertoires had been generated using a single sequencing platform. Donor age, sex, ethnicity and CMV serostatus were compiled together with the repertoire data. What the study reported, not specific to this receptor: The only immune exposure information available for the cohort was CMV serostatus. This cohort had only TCR beta chains sequenced, and the lack of alpha or paired-chain data limited which features could be detected. A later analysis found that HLA-associated TCR beta chains were more clonally expanded and had lower generation probabilities than equally common non-associated chains. A cluster of highly shared sequence variants was judged likely to be a technical artifact of the sequencing pipeline. A later genetic analysis reported fewer N-insertions in productive TCRs among donors in an Asian-associated ancestry cluster than the 666-donor mean. According to a later analysis, TCR association rates differed among HLA loci, with DRB1 alleles showing the most associated TCRs and HLA-C alleles showing the fewest. An association between a missense DCLRE1C variant and V-gene and J-gene trimming of TCR beta chains was found in a later genetic analysis and replicated in an independent cohort. Some IMGT-functional V segments, including TRBV6-2 and TRBV6-3, could not be told apart with the 87-base-pair reads, so those segments were excluded. The earlier analysis of 587 of the donors excluded roughly 17 rarely observed V segments, including chromosome 9 orphons, because counts were too low. The classifier was reported to diagnose cytomegalovirus status with high specificity and sensitivity in both the original cohort and the validation cohort. It was suggested by the authors that the approach could potentially be generalized to other disease states and immunological phenotypes. Assigning TCR associations to individual alleles was difficult when HLA alleles, especially DR and DQ, strongly co-occurred. Most TCR sequences were seen in very few donors, while some public TCRs were found in many individuals. Because HLA typing was missing for some donors at each locus, association tests included only the typed subset. Correlated functional status among segregating V segments might be attributable to linkage disequilibrium, but an unknown experimental factor could not be ruled out. In vitro tests confirmed that three of the cytomegalovirus-associated TCR beta chains recognize cytomegalovirus antigens. Sequencing depth was assumed to be roughly uniform across donors in the presence/absence analyses, though that assumption may not hold. Broadly in line with IMGT annotations, most TCR beta V segments showed up in productive rearrangements about 90% or about 30% of the time in an earlier analysis of 450 to 750 of the donors. A total of fewer than 200 TCR beta chains were listed by the study as associated with cytomegalovirus. A further reported finding was that TCR beta sequences accurately predicted the HLA-A and HLA-B alleles for most subjects in the first cohort. Specific HLA alleles were associated with roughly 17,000 TCR beta sequences at a false discovery rate of 0.05 in a later analysis. A later analysis reported that several top co-occurrence clusters appeared linked to parvovirus B19, influenza, CMV and Epstein-Barr virus. In a later analysis, most CMV-associated TCR beta chains were found to appear HLA-restricted, with HLA associations seemingly driven largely by CMV exposure.

Germline trimming: 5 bases from V, 9 bases from J; junction bases outside gene matches: 6. The germline V gene supplies CDR1 SGHVS and CDR2 FQNEAQ. The CDR3 contains 13 residues, cysteine and phenylalanine counted. Of the read, only the CDR3 DNA is kept; its 39 bases are in frame from base 1. The cohort was made up of under 800 healthy bone marrow donors. Cohort members were all nominally healthy when sampled, although unrecorded immune exposures were likely present. The donor was CMV seronegative and belonged to the group of approximately 320 seronegative cohort members. Every donor gave a peripheral blood sample, and the peripheral blood mononuclear cells from that sample were used for TCR beta sequencing. The Qiagen DNeasy Blood Extraction Kit was used to extract genomic DNA from the blood cell samples. For this clone: The specificity of this receptor is unknown. Nothing much larger sits one base from this clone, and base qualities are not available.

Receptor amplification or capture employed the immunoSEQ multiplex PCR assay. A mixture of 60 forward primers for TCR Vbeta segments and 13 reverse primers for TCR Jbeta segments was used in the multiplex PCR. The CDR3 region of rearranged TCR beta genes was amplified from genomic DNA with a multiplex PCR assay. The amplified TCR beta libraries were sequenced on the Illumina HiSeq System as 87-base-pair reads. The authors' analysis ran thus. In a later analysis, tens of millions of unique TCR beta chains were counted across the roughly 610 repertoires, and roughly 11 million of these chains were shared by at least two donors. A nearest-neighbor algorithm error-corrected the raw reads and collapsed the reads into unique sequences, merging closely related sequences to remove PCR and sequencing errors. V, D and J gene segments were assigned by aligning CDR3 sequences to IMGT reference sequences. For a sequence to be retained, a match of at least six nucleotides was required to both a V gene segment and a J gene segment. Rearrangements were called productive when the CDR3 lacked stop codons and stayed in frame with V and J; all others were non-productive. CDR3 was defined according to IMGT convention as the region running from the second conserved V-encoded cysteine to the conserved J-encoded phenylalanine. In an earlier analysis of around 540 of the donors, sequences lacking an unambiguous match to a single V gene segment were excluded. In an earlier analysis of several hundred of the donors, V segments were called functional above 56.7% productive rearrangements and were called segregating when the between-donor standard deviation exceeded 5%. A statistical classification framework was built for diagnosing cytomegalovirus status from the catalog of TCR beta chain sequences. In a later analysis, TCR nucleotide sequences were compared against IMGT/GENE-DB human TR gene sequences so that V and J genes could be assigned. The TCRdist pipeline was used in a later analysis to assign CDR3 sequences and most-parsimonious VDJ recombination scenarios. In a later analysis, every TCR beta chain was defined by the combination of its CDR3 amino acid sequence and its V-gene family, and reads without a unique V-gene family were dropped. As a way to deal with suspected cross-contamination and a sequencing artifact, a later analysis dropped roughly 600 nucleotide sequences that were highly shared and had low generation probability. A later analysis calculated a clonal expansion index for each public chain from normalized within-repertoire ranks of inferred template counts. In a later analysis, generation probabilities were computed with a VDJ recombination model fitted to out-of-frame rearrangements, and the resulting probabilities were checked against IGoR. In a later analysis, hypergeometric tests were used to score TCR-TCR, TCR-HLA and TCR-CMV co-occurrence, with a repertoire-size bias correction applied to TCR pairs. False discovery rates were estimated in a later analysis by permuting HLA or CMV assignments 20 times. In a later analysis, co-occurring TCRs were grouped with DBSCAN, and TCRdist sequence similarity was added when clustering was performed within HLA-allele-positive subsets. Repertoires with fewer than 30,000 or more than 120,000 public chains were left out of co-occurrence clustering, as were a handful of repertoires with anomalous nucleotide sharing. Entries here come from immuneACCESS through TCRdb and include only in-frame sequences with V and J called. Some clones fail to appear in such tables; in the studies checked, an unresolved V gene covers under half of the shortfall, and the cause of the remainder is unknown. V and J calls and clone size follow that table, whereas D and trimming were derived from the DNA. The sample table lists 90,000 or so clones, less than 85% of them with a count of one. 4.2% of the sample is in the top ten clones.

Recombination connected TRBV7-8 to TRBJ1-2; TRBD1 fits 10 bases in the junction. The clonotype was recovered from a man aged 60-69 years in good health and CMV-seronegative. The material sequenced was PBMCs. This receptor carries the CDR3 CASSTTGGRRYTF. The DNA sequence is as follows: TGTGCCAGCAGCACGACAGGGGGCAGACGCTACACCTTC.